This entry features one T cell receptor (beta chain) sequence. Its antigen remains unknown. Time point: blood from clinic visit 5 months post-surgery; TSC patient then seizure free. Surgery cases with the highest brain T cell transcript signatures were chosen for sequencing. The source of the sample is a study of brain T cells in children with intractable seizures. Study conclusions and caveats: Clones missing pre-surgery may reflect undersampling of that blood sample.

V was pared by 4 bases and J by 1 base, with 2 bases of the junction left unmatched. In germline, CDR1 is LGHDT, CDR2 YNNKEL (reference sequence). This CDR3 is built from 15 residues. The method was immunoSEQ multiplex PCR; TCRdb's version includes in-frame clones alone and lacks a portion of them. The sample lists about 320,000 clones; over 90% were seen once. Here the sequenced sample was peripheral blood, taken approximately 5 months after surgery. This sequence was found in a boy in the first two years of life with tuberous sclerosis and intractable seizures. This chain links TRBV3-1 (or the pseudogene TRBV3-2) with TRBJ2-2, with 8 bases aligning to TRBD1. CDR3 sequence reads: CASSPGTGNTGELFF. CDR3 bases: TGTGCCAGCAGCCCGGGGACAGGGAACACCGGGGAGCTGTTTTTT.